This T cell receptor beta chain was identified during a study of blood T cell repertoires in COVID-19. Background on the study: There were acute and convalescent COVID-19 samples, and they came from the United States, Italy and Spain.

The assay was immunoSEQ multiplex PCR, and TCRdb's table has in-frame clones only and misses some. This table holds 250,000 to 350,000 clones, around 89% found once. The receptor was isolated from a man younger than 45 with acute or convalescent COVID-19. The sample consisted of peripheral blood.

The CDR3 nucleotides read TGTGCCAGCACACACGACAGGGCCCTCTACAATGAGCAGTTCTTC. Its protein is CASTHDRALYNEQFF. The chain has TRBV6-5 and TRBJ2-1; 7 nucleotides line up with TRBD1. This CDR3 has 15 residues. The germline CDR1 and CDR2 sequences are MNHEY and SVGAGI. V shed 7 bases and J 3 bases; nucleotides not matched to a gene: 9.